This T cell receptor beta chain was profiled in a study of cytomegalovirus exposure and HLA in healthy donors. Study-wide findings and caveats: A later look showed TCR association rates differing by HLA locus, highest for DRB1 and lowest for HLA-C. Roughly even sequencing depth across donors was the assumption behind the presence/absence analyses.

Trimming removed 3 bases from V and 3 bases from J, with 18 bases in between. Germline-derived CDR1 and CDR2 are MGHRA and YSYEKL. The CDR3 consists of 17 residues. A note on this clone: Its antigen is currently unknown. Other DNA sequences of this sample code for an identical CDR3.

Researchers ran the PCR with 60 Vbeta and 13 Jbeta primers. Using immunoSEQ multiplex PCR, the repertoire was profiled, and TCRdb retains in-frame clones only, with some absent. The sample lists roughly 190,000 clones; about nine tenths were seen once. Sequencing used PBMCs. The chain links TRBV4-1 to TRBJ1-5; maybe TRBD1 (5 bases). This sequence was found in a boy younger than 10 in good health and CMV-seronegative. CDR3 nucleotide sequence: TGCGCCAGCAGCCAGGATCTTGGCCACAGGCACAATCAGCCCCAGCATTTT. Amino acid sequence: CASSQDLGHRHNQPQHF.